Presented here are 25 T cell receptor beta chains from one specimen sequenced in a study of T cell repertoires in cytomegalovirus infection. TCRdb independently ran MiXCR on the reads; one entry per CDR3 protein. The sample lists a few hundred thousand distinct CDR3 sequences, over 15% occurring once. Sequenced sample: CD8+ T cells from PBMCs. The receptors here all came from a human donor in good health (CMV status not recorded). Some clones in this sample may be carry-over from other donors' samples.

This clonotype was seen many times. The CDR3 nucleotides are TGTGCCAGCAGCTTCCCGGGACAGGGAACGAACGAGCAGTACTTC. Protein sequence: CASSFPGQGTNEQYF. V and J are TRBV7-4 and TRBJ2-7; 9 bases fit TRBD1. CDR1 is SGHVT and CDR2 is SQSDAQ in the germline V gene. The CDR3 is 15 amino acids. With 3 bases clipped from V and 5 bases from J, the junction kept 8 bases outside the gene matches.

The rearrangement joins TRBV9 to TRBJ2-3; TRBD2 might be the D (7 bases). Per germline, CDR1 SGDLS and CDR2 YYNGEE. V was shortened by 0 bases and J by 4 bases, with 12 bases between the two germline ends. This CDR3 has 15 amino acids. CDR3 DNA sequence: TGTGCCAGCAGCGTAGGAGGCGGGGGCGCAGATACGCAGTATTTT. Translating gives CASSVGGGGADTQYF.

This chain joins TRBV20-1 and TRBJ1-2, with D tentatively TRBD1 (5 bases). This CDR3 is built from 13 residues. Germline V gives CDR1 DFQATT, CDR2 SNEGSKA (reference sequence). Trimming removed 4 bases from V and 6 bases from J, with 15 bases in between. The CDR3 protein is CSATPGGAHGYTF. Written as DNA, the CDR3 is TGCAGTGCTACCCCGGGGGGAGCCCATGGCTACACCTTC.

This clonotype occurred a few times. This chain uses TRBV25-1 with TRBJ2-1; weak D call: TRBD2 (6 bases). CDR1 and CDR2 (germline): MGHDK, SYGVNS. The CDR3 runs to 20 residues. V was trimmed by 5 bases and J by 4 bases, leaving 30 bases between them. CDR3: CASSTLRTSAAPEGYNEQFF. In DNA, the CDR3 is TGTGCCAGCAGTACACTCCGCACCTCGGCAGCCCCGGAGGGATACAATGAGCAGTTCTTC.

This clonotype has a count of ten or more. This chain joins TRBV14 and TRBJ1-2; no clear D. The V end was cut by 4 bases, the J end by 2 bases, with 11 bases between. CDR1 is SGHDN, CDR2 FVKESK, per germline. The CDR3 runs 14 residues. CDR3 residues: CASSRSGINYGYTF. The CDR3 DNA sequence: TGTGCCAGCAGCCGTTCCGGGATCAACTATGGCTACACCTTC.

Note on this clonotype: One base away lies a much larger clone, so this may be a sequencing read error. In nucleotides, the CDR3 is TGTACCACCGCCCTAGGGGACCCGGGGGGTTACAATGAGCAGTTCTTC. Translation: CTTALGDPGGYNEQFF. The V call is TRBV15, the J call TRBJ2-1; 7 bases are a match to TRBD2. Germline assignment: CDR1 LNHNV and CDR2 YYDKDF (reference sequence). CDR3 length: 16 amino acids. Using reference TRBV15 and TRBJ2-1 for the parts outside the CDR3, the full variable domain is DAMVIQNPRYQVTQFGKPVTLSCSQTLNHNVMYWYQQKSSQAPKLLFHYYDKDFNNEADTPDNFQSRRPNTSFCFLDIRSPGLGDTAMYLCTTALGDPGGYNEQFFGPGTRLTVL.

The chain has TRBV11-2 and TRBJ1-4; no firm D call. The CDR3 is 15 residues long. In germline, CDR1 is SGHAT, CDR2 FQNNGV. Trimming removed 5 bases at V and 3 bases at J, with 13 bases between. The CDR3 spells CASSLGRLPNEKLFF. The CDR3 nucleotides read TGTGCCAGCAGCCTCGGACGCCTCCCTAATGAAAAACTGTTTTTT.

The sample holds many counts of this clonotype. This chain links TRBV6-1 with TRBJ2-2; D is undetermined. Trimming removed 7 bases from V and 6 bases from J, with 6 bases in between. The germline V gene encodes CDR1 MNHNS and CDR2 SASEGT. The CDR3 runs 11 residues. The DNA for the CDR3 is TGTGCCAGCAATGAGTCCGGGGAGCTGTTTTTT. It codes for CASNESGELFF.

The chain joins TRBV6-5 to TRBJ2-1; weak D call: TRBD2 (6 bases). The CDR3 totals 15 residues. V lost 0 bases to trimming and J lost 7 bases, with 13 bases between them. Germline V gives CDR1 MNHEY, CDR2 SVGAGI. The CDR3 region is CASSYSFGGGNEQFF. CDR3 in DNA: TGTGCCAGCAGTTACTCGTTCGGGGGTGGGAATGAGCAGTTCTTC.

This clonotype has ten or more counts. This chain links TRBV6-2 or TRBV6-3 with TRBJ2-1, with a weak D call TRBD1 (5 bases). The CDR3 sequence is 18 residues long. Trimming shortened V by 0 bases and J by 10 bases, and 25 bases separated the two germline ends. Germline CDR1 reads MNHEY; CDR2 reads SVGEGT. The chain's CDR3 is CASSYSSSTTETWMEQFF. CDR3 DNA sequence: TGTGCCAGCAGTTACTCGAGTTCGACGACAGAAACATGGATGGAGCAGTTCTTC.

This clonotype was observed a few times. The rearrangement joins TRBV29-1 to TRBJ1-2, with TRBD1 matching over 7 bases. In germline, CDR1 is SQVTM, CDR2 ANQGSEA. The CDR3 runs 12 residues. The V gene end was trimmed by 4 bases and the J gene end by 3 bases; junction bases not matched to a gene: 2. The CDR3 protein is CSVAGTDYGYTF. CDR3 nucleotides: TGCAGCGTTGCTGGGACAGACTATGGCTACACCTTC.

This clonotype has a count of ten or more. This chain joins TRBV7-2 and TRBJ2-2; D gene uncertain. CDR3 length equals 15 residues. Germline CDR1 SGHTA, CDR2 FQGNSA. The ends were cut back, 5 bases at V and 1 base at J, with 11 bases in the middle. The CDR3 sequence is CASSPSKWNTGELFF. CDR3 coding DNA: TGTGCCAGCAGCCCCTCAAAATGGAACACCGGGGAGCTGTTTTTT.

This clonotype was detected ten times or more. This chain uses TRBV6-5 with TRBJ2-1; 8 bases map to TRBD1. This CDR3 contains 15 residues. The ends lost 5 bases at V and 3 bases at J; junction bases unmatched: 6. The germline CDR1 and CDR2 sequences are MNHEY and SVGAGI. CDR3 amino acids: CASSPAGGGYNEQFF. The CDR3 DNA sequence: TGTGCCAGCAGTCCGGCAGGGGGCGGCTACAATGAGCAGTTCTTC.

This clonotype came up many times. The chain employs TRBV7-6 and TRBJ2-7; no clear D. Per germline, CDR1 SGHVS and CDR2 FNYEAQ. The CDR3 length is 14 residues. Trimming removed 1 base at V and 0 bases at J, with 7 bases between. The CDR3 loop is CASSLGPDSYEQYF. CDR3 in DNA: TGTGCCAGCAGCTTAGGCCCGGACTCCTACGAGCAGTACTTC.

This sequence joins TRBV14 and TRBJ1-1, with D possibly matching TRBD1 (5 bases). CDR1 is SGHDN, CDR2 FVKESK, per germline. The CDR3 runs 15 residues. Trimming removed 4 bases at V and 1 base at J, with 13 bases between. CDR3 coding DNA: TGTGCCAGCAGCCCGGAACAGGCCTGGAACACTGAAGCTTTCTTT. Translation gives CASSPEQAWNTEAFF.

This clonotype has just a few counts. The rearrangement links TRBV6-5 to TRBJ1-1; tentatively, D is TRBD1 (6 bases). Trimming stripped 6 bases from V and 5 bases from J, with 16 bases between. There are 14 residues in the CDR3. Germline assignment: CDR1 MNHEY and CDR2 SVGAGI. The CDR3 protein is CASRQWGAMTEAFF. The CDR3 coding sequence is TGTGCCAGCAGACAATGGGGGGCCATGACTGAAGCTTTCTTT.

This clonotype was observed many times. The V gene is TRBV11-1, the J gene TRBJ2-1; D remains ambiguous. Per the germline V gene, CDR1 is SGHAT and CDR2 is FQDESV (reference sequence). The CDR3 contains 16 residues. The V end was cut by 1 base, the J end by 0 bases, with 10 bases between. The CDR3 reads CASSLEPGSSYNEQFF. In nucleotides, the CDR3 is TGTGCCAGCAGCTTAGAGCCAGGTTCCTCCTACAATGAGCAGTTCTTC.

This chain uses TRBV7-4 with TRBJ2-7, with 14 bases aligning to TRBD2. J lost 7 bases, V lost 5 bases, and 16 bases had no gene match. The CDR3 sequence is 18 residues long. Per the germline V gene, CDR1 is SGHVT and CDR2 is SQSDAQ. The CDR3 DNA reads TGTGCCAGCAGCCCCGAGACGACTAGCGGGGGGGCACGGCGGGAGCAGTACTTC. This encodes CASSPETTSGGARREQYF.

This clonotype was recorded a few times. The chain carries TRBV7-2 and TRBJ2-7; 9 positions agree with TRBD2. J gave up 7 bases and V 5 bases, and 21 bases lay outside the gene matches. Germline V lookup: CDR1 SGHTA, CDR2 FQGNSA. The CDR3 sequence is 18 residues long. CDR3 region: CASSPESIWSGGTREQYF. Written as DNA, the CDR3 is TGTGCCAGCAGCCCCGAGTCAATCTGGAGCGGGGGGACGAGGGAGCAGTACTTC.

The gene calls are TRBV10-3 and TRBJ2-3, with 9 positions matching TRBD1. CDR1 is ENHRY and CDR2 is SYGVKD in the germline V gene. The CDR3 is 16 amino acids. J lost 6 bases, V lost 3 bases, and 10 bases had no gene match. The CDR3 reads CAISDGGTGMRDTQYF. The CDR3 bases are TGTGCCATCAGTGATGGAGGGACAGGGATGAGGGATACGCAGTATTTT.

This clonotype has a handful of counts. V gene TRBV2 combines with J gene TRBJ1-2, with D possibly matching TRBD1 (5 bases). CDR3 length: 12 residues. Between the trimmed V and J ends, which lost 9 bases and 7 bases, there was a span of 15 bases. CDR1 is SNHLY, CDR2 FYNNEI, per germline. The CDR3 region has the DNA TGTGCCAGTCCGGAGCGGGGGTTTGGCTACACCTTC. It is translated as CASPERGFGYTF.

The V and J genes are TRBV4-2 and TRBJ2-3; 10 bases align to TRBD2. This CDR3 has 16 residues. Germline loops: CDR1 LGHNA, CDR2 YNFKEQ. The V and J ends lost 3 bases and 0 bases, in that order; junction bases with no gene match: 3. DNA of the CDR3: TGTGCCAGCAGCCAGCTAGCGGGGGCCAGCACAGATACGCAGTATTTT. Its translation: CASSQLAGASTDTQYF.

This rearrangement joins TRBV29-1 to TRBJ2-1; no clear D. Germline V gene data show CDR1 as SQVTM and CDR2 as ANQGSEA. CDR3 size: 13 residues. The V end was cut by 3 bases, the J end by 7 bases, with 13 bases between. Here the CDR3 DNA reads TGCAGCGTTGAGGGCCGAGCCCCTAATGAGCAGTTCTTC. Residues: CSVEGRAPNEQFF.

The chain couples TRBV27 to TRBJ1-1; D is perhaps TRBD1 (5 bases). The CDR3 is 14 amino acids. V was shortened by 6 bases and J by 1 base, with 12 bases between the two germline ends. From germline, CDR1 is MNHEY and CDR2 SMNVEV (reference sequence). The CDR3 DNA sequence: TGTGCCAGCAGCAGCCCAGGGCCGAACACTGAAGCTTTCTTT. This codes for CASSSPGPNTEAFF.

This chain links TRBV7-9 with TRBJ2-6; D call uncertain. Germline V lookup: CDR1 SEHNR, CDR2 FQNEAQ (reference sequence). The CDR3 is made up of 18 amino acids. With 4 bases removed from V and 2 bases from J, the gap between germline ends came to 18 bases. CDR3 region: CASSSTAVGRTGANVLTF. The CDR3 DNA reads as TGTGCCAGCAGCTCGACCGCAGTCGGGCGGACTGGGGCCAACGTCCTGACTTTC.